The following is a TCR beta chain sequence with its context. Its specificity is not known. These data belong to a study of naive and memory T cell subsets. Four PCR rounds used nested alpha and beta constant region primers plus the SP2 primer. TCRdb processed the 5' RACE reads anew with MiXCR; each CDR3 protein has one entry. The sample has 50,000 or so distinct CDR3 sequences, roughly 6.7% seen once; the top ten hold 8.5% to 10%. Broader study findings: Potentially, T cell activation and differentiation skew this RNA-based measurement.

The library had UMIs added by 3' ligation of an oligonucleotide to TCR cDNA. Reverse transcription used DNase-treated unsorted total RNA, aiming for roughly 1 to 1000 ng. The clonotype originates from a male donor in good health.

CDR3 protein: CSANPTGRVLHF. The DNA of the CDR3 is TGCAGTGCCAATCCCACAGGGAGAGTCCTCCACTTT. The V gene is TRBV20-1, the J gene TRBJ1-6; TRBD1 might be the D (6 bases). Germline-derived CDR1 and CDR2 are DFQATT and SNEGSKA (reference sequence). V lost 6 bases to trimming and J lost 15 bases, with 18 bases between them. The CDR3 length is 12 residues.